This entry describes one T cell receptor beta chain. Its antigen is undetermined. Using immunoSEQ multiplex PCR, the repertoire was profiled, and TCRdb retains in-frame clones only, with some absent. The data hold around 20,000 clones, with under 70% observed a single time. The data originate from a study of CD4 T cells in relation to SARS-CoV-2 and coronaviruses. Looking at the study overall: No peptide or an HIV-1 Nef peptide pool served as negative control. Shared crossreactive spike epitopes were mapped to their HLA restriction.

Trimming shortened V by 3 bases and J by 3 bases, and 32 bases separated the two germline ends. Germline V CDR1 and CDR2: LGHNA, YSLEER. The CDR3 runs to 21 residues. The unexposed donors gave CD4+ T cells in about 2010-2019, prior to COVID-19. The cells were cultured for about ten days before CD4+ T cells were isolated. As cell numbers allowed, unexposed-donor CD4+ T cells faced SARS-CoV-2 S/N and four cold-coronavirus spikes. PBMCs were plated at roughly 2.1 million per well in IL-2-containing medium. The rearrangement links TRBV4-3 to TRBJ1-1; D gene ambiguous. This clonotype originated in a human donor in good health. Sample: CD4+ T cells from PBMCs, cultured in vitro. The CDR3 sequence: CASSHPRHGVPETPWDTEAFF. DNA for the CDR3: TGCGCCAGCAGCCACCCGCGGCATGGGGTCCCCGAGACCCCTTGGGACACTGAAGCTTTCTTT.